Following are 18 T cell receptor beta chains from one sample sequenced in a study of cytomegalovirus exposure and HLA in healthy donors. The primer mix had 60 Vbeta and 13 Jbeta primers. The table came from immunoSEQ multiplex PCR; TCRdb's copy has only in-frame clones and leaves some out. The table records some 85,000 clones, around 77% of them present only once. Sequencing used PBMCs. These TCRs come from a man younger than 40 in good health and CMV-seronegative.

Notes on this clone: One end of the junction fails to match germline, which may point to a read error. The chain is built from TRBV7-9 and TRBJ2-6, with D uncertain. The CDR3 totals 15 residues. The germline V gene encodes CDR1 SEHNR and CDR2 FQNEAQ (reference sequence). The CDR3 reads CSSSLVFSGANVLTF. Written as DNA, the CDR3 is TGTTCCAGCAGCTTAGTATTCTCTGGGGCCAACGTCCTGACTTTC.

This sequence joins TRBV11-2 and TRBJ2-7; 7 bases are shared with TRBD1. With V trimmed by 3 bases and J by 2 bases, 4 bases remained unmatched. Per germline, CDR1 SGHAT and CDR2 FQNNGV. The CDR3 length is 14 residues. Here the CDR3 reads CASSFSQGAYEQYF. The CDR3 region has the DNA TGTGCCAGCAGCTTCTCGCAGGGGGCCTACGAGCAGTACTTC.

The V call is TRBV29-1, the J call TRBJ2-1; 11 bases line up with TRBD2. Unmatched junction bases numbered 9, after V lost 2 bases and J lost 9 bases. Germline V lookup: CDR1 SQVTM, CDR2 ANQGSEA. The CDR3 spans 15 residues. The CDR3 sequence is CSVEPLAGGMGEQFF. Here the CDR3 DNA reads TGCAGCGTTGAACCGTTAGCGGGAGGGATGGGTGAGCAGTTCTTC.

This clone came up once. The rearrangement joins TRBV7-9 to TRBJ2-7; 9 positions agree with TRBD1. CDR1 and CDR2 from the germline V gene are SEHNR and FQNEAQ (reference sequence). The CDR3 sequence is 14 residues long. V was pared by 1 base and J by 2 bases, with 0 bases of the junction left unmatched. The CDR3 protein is CASSLGTGAYEQYF. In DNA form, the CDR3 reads TGTGCCAGCAGCTTAGGGACAGGGGCCTACGAGCAGTACTTC.

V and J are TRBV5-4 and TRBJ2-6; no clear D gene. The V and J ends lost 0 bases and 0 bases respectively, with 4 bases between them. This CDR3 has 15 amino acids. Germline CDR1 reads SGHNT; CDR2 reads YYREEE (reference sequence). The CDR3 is CASSLDNSGANVLTF. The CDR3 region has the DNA TGTGCCAGCAGCTTGGACAACTCTGGGGCCAACGTCCTGACTTTC.

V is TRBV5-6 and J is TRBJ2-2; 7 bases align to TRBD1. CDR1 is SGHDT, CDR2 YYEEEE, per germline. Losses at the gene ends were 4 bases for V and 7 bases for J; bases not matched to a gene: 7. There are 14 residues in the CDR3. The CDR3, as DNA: TGTGCCAGCAGCACGGGACAGTTGGGCGGGGAGCTGTTTTTT. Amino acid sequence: CASSTGQLGGELFF.

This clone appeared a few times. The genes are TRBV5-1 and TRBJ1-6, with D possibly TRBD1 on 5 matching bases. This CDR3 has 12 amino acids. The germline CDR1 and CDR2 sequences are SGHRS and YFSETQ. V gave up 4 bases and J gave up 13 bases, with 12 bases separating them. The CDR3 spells CASSPGGAPLHF. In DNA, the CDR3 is TGCGCCAGCAGCCCCGGAGGGGCGCCCCTCCACTTT.

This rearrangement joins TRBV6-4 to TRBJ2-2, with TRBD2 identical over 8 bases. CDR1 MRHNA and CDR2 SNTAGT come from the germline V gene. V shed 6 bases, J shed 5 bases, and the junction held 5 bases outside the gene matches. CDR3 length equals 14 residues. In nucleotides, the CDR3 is TGTGCCAGCAGAGTACTAGCGGAGACCGGGGAGCTGTTTTTT. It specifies CASRVLAETGELFF.

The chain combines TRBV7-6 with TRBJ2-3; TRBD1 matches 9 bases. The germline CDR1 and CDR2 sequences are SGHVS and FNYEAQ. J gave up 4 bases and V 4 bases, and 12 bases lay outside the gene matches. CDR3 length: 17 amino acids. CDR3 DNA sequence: TGTGCCAGCAGCTCAATTTTGGGGGGACAGGGTGCAGATACGCAGTATTTT. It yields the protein CASSSILGGQGADTQYF.

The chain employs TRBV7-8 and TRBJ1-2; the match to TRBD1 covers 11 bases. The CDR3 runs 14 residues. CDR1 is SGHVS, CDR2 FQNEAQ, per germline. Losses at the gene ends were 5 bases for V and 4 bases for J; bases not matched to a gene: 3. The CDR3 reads CASSRTGGFYGYTF. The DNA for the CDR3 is TGTGCCAGCAGCCGGACAGGGGGCTTCTATGGCTACACCTTC.

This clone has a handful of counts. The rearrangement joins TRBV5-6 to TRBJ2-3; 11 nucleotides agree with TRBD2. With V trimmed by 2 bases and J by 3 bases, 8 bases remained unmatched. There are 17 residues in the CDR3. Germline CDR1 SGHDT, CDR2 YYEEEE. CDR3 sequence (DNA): TGTGCCAGCAGCTTTGACGCTAGCGGGGGGTTTACAGATACGCAGTATTTT. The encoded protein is CASSFDASGGFTDTQYF.

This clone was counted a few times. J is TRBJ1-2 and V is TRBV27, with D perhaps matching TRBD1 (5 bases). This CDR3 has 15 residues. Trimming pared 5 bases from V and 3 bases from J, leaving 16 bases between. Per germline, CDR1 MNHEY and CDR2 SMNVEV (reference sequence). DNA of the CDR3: TGTGCCAGCAGTCGCAGGGCATCGGATCACTATGGCTACACCTTC. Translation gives CASSRRASDHYGYTF.

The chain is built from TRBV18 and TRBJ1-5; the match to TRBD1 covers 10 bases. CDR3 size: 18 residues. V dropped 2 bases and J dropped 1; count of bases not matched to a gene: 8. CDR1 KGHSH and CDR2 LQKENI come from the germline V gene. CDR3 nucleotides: TGTGCCAGCTCACCAGAATCCGGACAGGGGGTAAGCAATCAGCCCCAGCATTTT. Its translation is CASSPESGQGVSNQPQHF.

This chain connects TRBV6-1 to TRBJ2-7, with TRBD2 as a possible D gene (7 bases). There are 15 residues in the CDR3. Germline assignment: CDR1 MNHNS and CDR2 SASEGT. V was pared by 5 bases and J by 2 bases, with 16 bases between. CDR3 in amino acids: CASSKSGTLAYEQYF. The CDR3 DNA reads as TGTGCCAGCAGTAAAAGCGGGACACTAGCCTACGAGCAGTACTTC.

DNA for the CDR3: TGTGCCAGCAGCCAAGATATTTACAATGAGCAGTTCTTC. As protein: CASSQDIYNEQFF. The chain employs TRBV4-2 and TRBJ2-1; D remains ambiguous. The CDR3 extends over 13 amino acids. Germline-derived CDR1 and CDR2 are LGHNA and YNFKEQ. Deletions cut 0 bases from V and 4 bases from J, with 4 bases between.

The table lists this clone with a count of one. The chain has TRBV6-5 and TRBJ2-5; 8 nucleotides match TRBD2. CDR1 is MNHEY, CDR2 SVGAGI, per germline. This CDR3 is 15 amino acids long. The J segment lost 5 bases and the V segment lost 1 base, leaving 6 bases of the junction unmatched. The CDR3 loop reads CASSYYPSGGETQYF. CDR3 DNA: TGTGCCAGCAGTTACTATCCTTCGGGGGGGGAGACCCAGTACTTC.

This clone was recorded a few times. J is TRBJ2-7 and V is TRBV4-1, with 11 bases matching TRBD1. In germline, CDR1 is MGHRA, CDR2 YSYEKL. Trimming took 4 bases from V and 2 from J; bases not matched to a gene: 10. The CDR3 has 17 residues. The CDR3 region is CASSLGGGTGGPYEQYF. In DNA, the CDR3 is TGCGCCAGCAGCCTCGGGGGCGGGACAGGGGGTCCCTACGAGCAGTACTTC.

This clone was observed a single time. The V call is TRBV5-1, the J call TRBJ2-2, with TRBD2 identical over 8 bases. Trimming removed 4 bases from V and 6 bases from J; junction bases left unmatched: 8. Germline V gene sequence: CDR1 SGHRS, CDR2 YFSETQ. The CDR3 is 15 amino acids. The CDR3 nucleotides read TGCGCCAGCAGCCTCAATAGCGGGGTGGCCGGGGAGCTGTTTTTT. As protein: CASSLNSGVAGELFF.